This T cell receptor (beta chain) is drawn from a study of identical twins. Study-level results: Twin-shared out-of-frame alpha sequences showed excess low generation probability.

Notes on this clonotype: Antigen: not known.

Unique molecular identifiers were in the cDNA, with template-switch universal primer binding. From the 5' RACE reads, TCRdb called clonotypes with MiXCR, one entry per CDR3 protein. The repertoire consists of 690,000 or so distinct CDR3 sequences, with around 6% occurring once and the leading ten covering roughly 2%. V trimming: 6 bases; J trimming: 2 bases; junction bases outside the gene matches: 15. There are 19 residues in the CDR3. Germline CDR1 is SGHAT and CDR2 is FQDESV (reference sequence). The rearrangement uses TRBV11-1 and TRBJ2-6; 8 bases align to TRBD1. Sequenced material: naive T cells sorted from blood. The clonotype comes from a man aged 18 to 29 in good health. The CDR3 sequence is CASSVVISKQGAGANVLTF. The CDR3 coding sequence is TGTGCCAGCAGTGTTGTCATATCGAAACAGGGGGCTGGGGCCAACGTCCTGACTTTC.